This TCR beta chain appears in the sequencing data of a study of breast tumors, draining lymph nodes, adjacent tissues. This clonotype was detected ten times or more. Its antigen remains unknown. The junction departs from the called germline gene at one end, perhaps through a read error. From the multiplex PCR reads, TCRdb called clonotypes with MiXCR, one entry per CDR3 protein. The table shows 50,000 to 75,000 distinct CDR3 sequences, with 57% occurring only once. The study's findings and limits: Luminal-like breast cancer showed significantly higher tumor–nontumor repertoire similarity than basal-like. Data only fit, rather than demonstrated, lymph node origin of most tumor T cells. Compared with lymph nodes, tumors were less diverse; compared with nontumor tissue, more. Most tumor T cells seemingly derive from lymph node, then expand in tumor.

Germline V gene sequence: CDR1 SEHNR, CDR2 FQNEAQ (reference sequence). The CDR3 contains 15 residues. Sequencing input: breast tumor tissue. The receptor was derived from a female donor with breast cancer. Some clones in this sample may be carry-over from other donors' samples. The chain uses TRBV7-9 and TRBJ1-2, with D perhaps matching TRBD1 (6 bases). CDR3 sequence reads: CASSFGRPGDYGYPF. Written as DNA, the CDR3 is TGTGCCAGCAGCTTCGGCAGGCCAGGGGACTATGGCTACCCCTTC.